The 3 T cell receptor beta chains presented below share a single source sample, sequenced in a study of OX40 agonist ivuxolimab in advanced cancers. Clones were sequenced by immunoSEQ multiplex PCR, and TCRdb holds only the in-frame ones, with some missing. This sample has some 68,000 clones, with around 86% found just once. This specimen was CD4+ or CD8+ T cells sorted from blood, taken in a trial of the OX40 agonist ivuxolimab. The receptors were sampled from an adult with an advanced solid tumor such as melanoma, head and neck, liver or kidney cancer.

This chain uses TRBV5-4 with TRBJ2-1; 10 nucleotides line up with TRBD2. Germline values: CDR1 SGHNT, CDR2 YYREEE (reference sequence). This CDR3 has 14 residues. V gave up 0 bases and J gave up 13 bases; unmatched junction bases: 7. The DNA of the CDR3 is TGTGCCAGCAGCTTGGGGGTACTAGCGGGACCCCAGTTCTTC. Translated: CASSLGVLAGPQFF. Together with reference TRBV5-4 and TRBJ2-1, the CDR3 gives the full variable domain: ETGVTQSPTHLIKTRGQQVTLRCSSQSGHNTVSWYQQALGQGPQFIFQYYREEENGRGNFPPRFSGLQFPNYSSELNVNALELDDSALYLCASSLGVLAGPQFFGPGTRLTVL.

The chain carries TRBV5-1 and TRBJ1-4, with 8 bases lining up with TRBD1. Per the germline V gene, CDR1 is SGHRS and CDR2 is YFSETQ. This CDR3 is 14 amino acids long. The trim removed 4 bases at V and 8 bases at J, leaving 7 bases unmatched. As DNA, the CDR3 is TGCGCCAGCAGCGTTCAGGGGGCGGGGGAAAAACTGTTTTTT. This gives the protein CASSVQGAGEKLFF.

The chain recombines TRBV4-2 with TRBJ1-4, with 9 bases that match TRBD1. Germline loops: CDR1 LGHNA, CDR2 YNFKEQ. CDR3 length equals 16 residues. Unmatched junction bases numbered 12, after V lost 7 bases and J lost 6 bases. This CDR3 is CASTISQGARDEKLFF. Written as DNA, the CDR3 is TGTGCCAGCACCATTTCACAGGGGGCGCGAGATGAAAAACTGTTTTTT.